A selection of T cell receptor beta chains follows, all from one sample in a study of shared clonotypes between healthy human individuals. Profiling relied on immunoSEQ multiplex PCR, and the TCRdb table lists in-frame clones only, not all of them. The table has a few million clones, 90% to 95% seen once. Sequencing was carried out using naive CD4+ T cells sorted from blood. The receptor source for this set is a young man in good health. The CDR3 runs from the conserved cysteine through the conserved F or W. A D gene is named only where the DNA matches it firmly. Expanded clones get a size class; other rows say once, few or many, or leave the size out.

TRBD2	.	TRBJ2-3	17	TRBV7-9	TGTGCCAGCAGCTTAGGGGCTAGCGGGGCCTTCACAGATACGCAGTATTTT	CASSLGASGAFTDTQYF
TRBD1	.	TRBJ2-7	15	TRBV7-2	TGTGCCAGCAGCTTGACGACAGGGGGTACCTACGAGCAGTACTTC	CASSLTTGGTYEQYF
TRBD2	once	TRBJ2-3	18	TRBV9	TGTGCCAGCAGCCTAGGACTAGCGGGGGGAAACCTTCCAGATACGCAGTATTTT	CASSLGLAGGNLPDTQYF
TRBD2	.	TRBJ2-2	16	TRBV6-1	TGTGCCAGCAGTGAAGTGAGCGGGGGAAAAACCGGGGAGCTGTTTTTT	CASSEVSGGKTGELFF
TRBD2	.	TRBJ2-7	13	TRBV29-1	TGCAGCGTAGGACTAGGGAATCGTGACGAGCAGTACTTC	CSVGLGNRDEQYF
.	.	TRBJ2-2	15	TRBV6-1	TGTGCCAGCAGTGCACCGACTACCAACACCGGGGAGCTGTTTTTT	CASSAPTTNTGELFF
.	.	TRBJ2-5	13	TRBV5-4	TGTGCCAGCAGCTGGGACCCGTCGGGGACCCAGTACTTC	CASSWDPSGTQYF
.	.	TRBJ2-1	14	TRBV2	TGTGCCAGCAGTGTAGGCGGACTGGGGAGTGAGCAGTTCTTC	CASSVGGLGSEQFF
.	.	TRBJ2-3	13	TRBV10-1	TGCGCCAGCAGCAGACAGGGAGGAGATACGCAGTATTTT	CASSRQGGDTQYF
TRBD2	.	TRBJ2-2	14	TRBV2	TGTGCCAGCAGTGAATCACGGGGGGTCGGGGAGCTGTTTTTT	CASSESRGVGELFF
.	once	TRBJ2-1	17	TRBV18	TGTGCCAGCTCCCTGAAGGCCAGGGAGCAAGACTACAATGAGCAGTTCTTC	CASSLKAREQDYNEQFF
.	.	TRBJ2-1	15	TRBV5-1	TGCGCCAGCAGCTCCAGCAGTAGCTCCTACAATGAGCAGTTCTTC	CASSSSSSSYNEQFF
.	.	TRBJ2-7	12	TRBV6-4	TGTGCCAGCAGACCCCAGGGATACGAGCAGTACTTC	CASRPQGYEQYF
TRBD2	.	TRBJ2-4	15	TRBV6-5	TGTGCCAGCAGCCGGGGGGAGGGAGGCAAAAACATTCAGTACTTC	CASSRGEGGKNIQYF
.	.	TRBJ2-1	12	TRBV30	TGTGCCTGGAGGGGGTTCCTCGATGAGCAGTTCTTC	CAWRGFLDEQFF
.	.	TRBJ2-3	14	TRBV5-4	TGTGCCAGCAACACTGGTGGTAGCACAGATACGCAGTATTTT	CASNTGGSTDTQYF
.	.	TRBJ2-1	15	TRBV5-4	TGTGCCAGCAGTTCTAGACGCGCCGATTTCTCTGAGCAGTTCTTC	CASSSRRADFSEQFF
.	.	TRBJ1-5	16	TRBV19	TGTGCCAGTAGGGCGGTGGTGGGGGCCAGCAATCAGCCCCAGCATTTT	CASRAVVGASNQPQHF
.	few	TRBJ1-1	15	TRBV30	TGTGCCTGGAGTGTACTTGGCCAGGGTAGCACTGAAGCTTTCTTT	CAWSVLGQGSTEAFF
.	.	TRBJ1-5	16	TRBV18	TGTGCCAGCTCACCAACCCAGATTAAGAGCAATCAGCCCCAGCATTTT	CASSPTQIKSNQPQHF
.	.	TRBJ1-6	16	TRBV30	TGTGCCTGGAGCCCCAGATCCTTCGCGGGGAATTCACCCCTCCACTTT	CAWSPRSFAGNSPLHF
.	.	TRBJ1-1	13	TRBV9	TGTGCCAGCAGCGGCAGGATGAACACTGAAGCTTTCTTT	CASSGRMNTEAFF
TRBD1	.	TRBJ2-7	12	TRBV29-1	TGCAGCGCCGTCCTGACAGGGTCCATCCCTTACTTC	CSAVLTGSIPYF
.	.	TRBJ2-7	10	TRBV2	TGTGCCAGCAGGGGAGGCGAGCAGTACTTC	CASRGGEQYF
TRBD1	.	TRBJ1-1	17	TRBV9	TGTGCCAGCAGCGTAGATCCAGGGGGCAGGTCGAACACTGAAGCTTTCTTT	CASSVDPGGRSNTEAFF
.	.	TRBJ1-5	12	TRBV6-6	TGTGCCAGCAGTTACCAGACTCAGCCCCAGCATTTT	CASSYQTQPQHF
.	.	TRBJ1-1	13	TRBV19	TGTGCCAGTACCCTCCGACCGGGGGTTGAAGCTTTCTTT	CASTLRPGVEAFF
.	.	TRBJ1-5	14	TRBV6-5	TGTGCCAGCAGCCCCGATGGCTCCCGGCAGCCCCAGCATTTT	CASSPDGSRQPQHF
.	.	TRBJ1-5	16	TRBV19	TGTGCCAGTAGGCTCCAGTCAGGGGCGGAAAATCAGCCCCAGCATTTT	CASRLQSGAENQPQHF
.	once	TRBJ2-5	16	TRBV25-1	TGTGCCAGCAGTGAGCGACGGGGTCAAAGAGGAGAGACCCAGTACTTC	CASSERRGQRGETQYF
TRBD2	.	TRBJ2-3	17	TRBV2	TGTGCCAGCAGGCCCGAGGTAGCGGGAGGCAGCACAGATACGCAGTATTTT	CASRPEVAGGSTDTQYF
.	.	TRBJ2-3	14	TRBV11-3	TGTGCCAGCAGCTTACAGGGGAGGACAGATACGCAGTATTTT	CASSLQGRTDTQYF
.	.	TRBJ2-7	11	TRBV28	TGTGCCAGCAGGGGCCGTTACGAGCAGTACTTC	CASRGRYEQYF
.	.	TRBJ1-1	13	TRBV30	TGTGCCTGGAGTGTGGCCTTGAACACTGAAGCTTTCTTT	CAWSVALNTEAFF
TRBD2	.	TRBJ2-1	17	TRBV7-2	TGTGCCAGCAGCTTAGCCCCGGGACTAGCCGTATACAATGAGCAGTTCTTC	CASSLAPGLAVYNEQFF
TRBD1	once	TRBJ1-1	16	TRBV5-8	TGTGCCAGCAGCCGGGGGGACAGGGAGAGGAGCACTGAAGCTTTCTTT	CASSRGDRERSTEAFF
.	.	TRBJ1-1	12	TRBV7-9	TGTGCCAGCAGCCCAGGGTCCGGTGAAGCTTTCTTT	CASSPGSGEAFF
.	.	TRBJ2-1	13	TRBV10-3	TGTGCCATCAGTGGGGGTGGGACTCCCCTGGAGTTCTTC	CAISGGGTPLEFF
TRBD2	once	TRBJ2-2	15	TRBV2	TGTGCCAGCAGTGGACTAGCGGGAGCCGCCGGGGAGCTGTTTTTT	CASSGLAGAAGELFF
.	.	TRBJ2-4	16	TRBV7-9	TGTGCCAGCAGCTTATCCCGGGGTAAAGCCAAAAACATTCAGTACTTC	CASSLSRGKAKNIQYF
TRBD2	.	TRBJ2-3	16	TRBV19	TGTGCCTGCGACTCAGGCCTAGCGGGAAGTACAGATACGCAGTATTTT	CACDSGLAGSTDTQYF
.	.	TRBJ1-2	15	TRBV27	TGTGCCAGCAGTTTATTTTCAGGGGAAGACTATGGCTACACCTTC	CASSLFSGEDYGYTF
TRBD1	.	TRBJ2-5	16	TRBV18	TGTGCCAGCTCACCACCTGGGACAGGCGTCCAAGAGACCCAGTACTTC	CASSPPGTGVQETQYF
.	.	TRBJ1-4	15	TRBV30	TGTGCCTGGAGTGAGATCGGATCAACTAATGAAAAACTGTTTTTT	CAWSEIGSTNEKLFF
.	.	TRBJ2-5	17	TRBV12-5	TGTGCTAGTGGTTTTTCTTATTTCGGGCAGTCCCAAGAGACCCAGTACTTC	CASGFSYFGQSQETQYF
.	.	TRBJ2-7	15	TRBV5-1	TGCGCCAGCAGCTTGAGCTGGCAGGAGGTCTACGAGCAGTACTTC	CASSLSWQEVYEQYF
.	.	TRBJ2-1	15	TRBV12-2	TGTGCAAGTCGCCCTGGGACTAGCGGCTACAATGAGCAGTTCTTC	CASRPGTSGYNEQFF
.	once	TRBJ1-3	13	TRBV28	TGTGCCAGCAGTTTTCGAGGGGGTAACACCATATATTTT	CASSFRGGNTIYF
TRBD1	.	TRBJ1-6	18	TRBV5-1	TGCGCCAGCAGCTTCGGGACAGGGACTAGCTCCTATAATTCACCCCTCCACTTT	CASSFGTGTSSYNSPLHF
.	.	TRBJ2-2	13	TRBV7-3	TGTGCCAGCAGCTTAGGCCGAACCGGGGAGCTGTTTTTT	CASSLGRTGELFF
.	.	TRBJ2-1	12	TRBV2	TGTGCCAGCATGGGTAATTACAATGAGCAGTTCTTC	CASMGNYNEQFF
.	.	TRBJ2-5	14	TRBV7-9	TGTGCCAGCAGCTTAGCTATGGGGGTGGAGACCCAGTACTTC	CASSLAMGVETQYF
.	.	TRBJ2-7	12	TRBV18	TGTGCCAGCTCACGGGCTGCCTACGAGCAGTACTTC	CASSRAAYEQYF
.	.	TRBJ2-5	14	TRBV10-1	TGCGCCAGCAGAATGCCGGGAGCGCAAGAGACCCAGTACTTC	CASRMPGAQETQYF